Following are 22 T cell receptor beta chains from one sample sequenced in a study of early T cells in non-severe SARS-CoV-2 infection. TCRdb ran MiXCR on the 5' RACE reads and lists one entry per CDR3 protein. Of over 75,000 distinct CDR3 sequences detected, about 15% appear once; the ten largest clones hold 4.5% to 7%. Sequences were obtained from whole blood. The source is an adult who was a healthcare worker with PCR-confirmed SARS-CoV-2 infection or an uninfected control (not recorded which).

The table lists this clonotype with a few counts. This CDR3 reads CASSLGAGSSYNSPLHF. The CDR3 nucleotides are TGTGCCAGCAGCTTAGGGGCCGGGAGCTCCTATAATTCACCCCTCCACTTT. The chain recombines TRBV7-9 with TRBJ1-6; D is unclear. V lost 1 base and J 0 bases, leaving 10 bases between the germline ends. The germline V gene encodes CDR1 SEHNR and CDR2 FQNEAQ (reference sequence). This CDR3 has 17 residues.

CDR3 in amino acids: CASDQTQETQYF. The CDR3 bases are TGTGCCAGCGACCAAACACAAGAGACCCAGTACTTC. The chain links TRBV7-9 to TRBJ2-5; no firm D call. This CDR3 comprises 12 residues. The ends were cut back, 8 bases at V and 2 bases at J, with 9 bases in the middle. Looked up from germline, CDR1 is SEHNR and CDR2 is FQNEAQ (reference sequence).

In this sample, this clonotype turned up a few times. The chain uses TRBV4-1 and TRBJ2-7; possibly TRBD1 or TRBD2 for D (6 bases each). Trimming stripped 4 bases from V and 6 bases from J, with 13 bases between. Germline CDR1 reads MGHRA; CDR2 reads YSYEKL. This CDR3 has 13 amino acids. CDR3 amino acids: CASSLPGGPEQYF. The CDR3 DNA reads TGCGCCAGCAGCCTCCCCGGGGGCCCCGAGCAGTACTTC.

This clonotype came up many times. The V gene is TRBV28, the J gene TRBJ2-5; 7 nucleotides line up with TRBD2. The V and J ends lost 5 bases and 4 bases, in that order; junction bases with no gene match: 10. The CDR3 runs to 15 residues. Germline values: CDR1 MDHEN, CDR2 SYDVKM. CDR3 in amino acids: CASSERLADRETQYF. CDR3 DNA sequence: TGTGCCAGCAGTGAGAGACTAGCAGATCGAGAGACCCAGTACTTC.

Only a few counts were recorded for this clonotype. The chain joins TRBV11-2 to TRBJ2-3, with unresolved D. CDR1 SGHAT and CDR2 FQNNGV come from the germline V gene. V lost 1 base to trimming and J lost 0 bases, with 5 bases between them. This CDR3 contains 14 residues. The CDR3 DNA reads TGTGCCAGCAGCTTAGCGAGGAGCACAGATACGCAGTATTTT. Translating gives CASSLARSTDTQYF.

This chain joins TRBV28 and TRBJ2-7; D perhaps matches TRBD2 (5 bases). CDR3 length: 11 residues. From germline, CDR1 is MDHEN and CDR2 SYDVKM. V lost 2 bases and J lost 9, with 8 bases in between. The CDR3 spells CASSLTRRQYF. CDR3 sequence (DNA): TGTGCCAGCAGTTTAACTAGAAGGCAGTACTTC.

This rearrangement joins TRBV6-5 to TRBJ1-2; tentative D call: TRBD1 (5 bases). V lost 5 bases and J lost 6, with 16 bases in between. Germline CDR1 and CDR2: MNHEY and SVGAGI. CDR3 length equals 14 residues. The CDR3 sequence: CASSPGFLGDGYTF. CDR3 in DNA: TGTGCCAGCAGTCCAGGGTTTCTCGGGGATGGCTACACCTTC.

The rearrangement joins TRBV5-6 to TRBJ1-6, with unresolved D. V gave up 0 bases and J gave up 7 bases, with 11 bases separating them. This CDR3 contains 15 residues. Germline V gives CDR1 SGHDT, CDR2 YYEEEE. The CDR3 sequence is CASSLDGVFNSPLHF. CDR3 DNA: TGTGCCAGCAGCTTGGATGGGGTATTCAATTCACCCCTCCACTTT.

V and J are TRBV7-7 and TRBJ2-1, with D possibly TRBD1 on 6 matching bases. The germline V and J ends were trimmed by 4 bases and 6 bases, with 16 bases remaining between them. Germline assignment: CDR1 SSHAT and CDR2 FNYEAQ (reference sequence). The CDR3 sequence is 15 residues long. CDR3 nucleotide sequence: TGTGCCAGCAGCTCCAGTGCAGGGGTATTCAATGAGCAGTTCTTC. It is translated as CASSSSAGVFNEQFF.

This clonotype was detected many times. The chain recombines TRBV19 with TRBJ1-5, with no clear D. The CDR3 is made up of 13 amino acids. With 1 base removed from V and 5 bases from J, the gap between germline ends came to 6 bases. The V gene's germline CDR1 is LNHDA and CDR2 SQIVND (reference sequence). CDR3 protein: CASSIGLHQPQHF. The CDR3 bases are TGTGCCAGTAGTATAGGCCTCCATCAGCCCCAGCATTTT.

The chain carries TRBV12-3 or TRBV12-4 and TRBJ2-3; D call uncertain. V was cut by 5 bases and J by 10 bases, with 10 bases left in between. The length of the CDR3 is 11 residues. As DNA, the CDR3 is TGTGCCAGCAGTACCCGGTTAGCGCAGTATTTT. Its translation is CASSTRLAQYF.

This clonotype appeared a few times. Written as DNA, the CDR3 is TGTGCCAGCTCCCCGCCTCCCGGCACAGATACGCAGTATTTT. Residues: CASSPPPGTDTQYF. V usage is TRBV18 and J usage is TRBJ2-3, with D hard to call. CDR1 is KGHSH, CDR2 LQKENI, per germline. The germline V and J ends were trimmed by 6 bases and 1 base, with 11 bases remaining between them. The CDR3 consists of 14 residues.

The table lists this clonotype with a count of one. The V and J genes are TRBV7-6 and TRBJ2-1; D may match TRBD1 or TRBD2 (6 bases each). The V gene lost 5 bases and the J gene lost 0 bases, with 17 bases spanning the gap. Germline CDR1 and CDR2: SGHVS and FNYEAQ. The CDR3 runs to 17 residues. The CDR3 sequence: CASSGTGGYSSYNEQFF. The CDR3 DNA sequence: TGTGCCAGCAGCGGGACCGGGGGCTACTCCTCCTACAATGAGCAGTTCTTC.

This chain joins TRBV7-8 and TRBJ2-1; the D is unclear. The ends were cut back, 2 bases at V and 10 bases at J, with 6 bases in the middle. This CDR3 region has 11 residues. Germline assignment: CDR1 SGHVS and CDR2 FQNEAQ. CDR3 coding DNA: TGTGCCAGCAGCTTAATGCGGGAGCAGTTCTTC. It encodes CASSLMREQFF.

This clonotype was counted between two and nine times. This sequence joins TRBV6-1 and TRBJ2-7; D is unresolved. The CDR3 sequence is 16 residues long. Germline assignment: CDR1 MNHNS and CDR2 SASEGT. The V gene lost 3 bases and the J gene lost 6 bases, with 21 bases spanning the gap. The CDR3 loop reads CASSDCGRVGICEQYF. CDR3 in DNA: TGTGCCAGCAGTGACTGTGGTCGAGTAGGCATATGCGAGCAGTACTTC.

This clonotype showed up just a few times. CDR3 sequence reads: CASRGVGASGYNEQFF. The CDR3 DNA sequence: TGTGCCAGCAGAGGAGTTGGGGCTAGCGGCTACAATGAGCAGTTCTTC. The chain joins TRBV6-2 or TRBV6-3 to TRBJ2-1, with 7 positions matching TRBD2. CDR1 and CDR2 (germline): MNHEY, SVGEGT. The CDR3 length is 16 residues. The trim removed 6 bases at V and 3 bases at J, leaving 11 bases unmatched.

There are many counts of this clonotype. The rearrangement links TRBV28 to TRBJ2-7, with D tentatively TRBD1 or TRBD2 (5 bases each). With 6 bases removed from V and 4 bases from J, the gap between germline ends came to 13 bases. CDR1 is MDHEN, CDR2 SYDVKM, per germline. The CDR3 spans 13 residues. Written as DNA, the CDR3 is TGTGCCAGCAGGACGGGACCTCAGTACGAGCAGTACTTC. Amino acid sequence: CASRTGPQYEQYF.

This clonotype has just a few counts. The chain is built from TRBV18 and TRBJ2-7, with D possibly matching TRBD2 (6 bases). The CDR3 runs 15 residues. The germline V gene encodes CDR1 KGHSH and CDR2 LQKENI. Trimming pared 2 bases from V and 4 bases from J, leaving 15 bases between. The CDR3 is CASSPRAGSSYEQYF. The DNA for the CDR3 is TGTGCCAGCTCACCAAGAGCCGGGAGTTCTTACGAGCAGTACTTC. Looking up the rest from reference TRBV18 and TRBJ2-7 gives the full variable domain: NAGVMQNPRHLVRRRGQEARLRCSPMKGHSHVYWYRQLPEEGLKFMVYLQKENIIDESGMPKERFSAEFPKEGPSILRIQQVVRGDSAAYFCASSPRAGSSYEQYFGPGTRLTVT.

This clonotype was counted at least ten times. This chain links TRBV6-1 with TRBJ2-7; D is perhaps TRBD2 (6 bases). The V end lost 4 bases, the J end lost 2 bases, and 18 bases lay between the germline ends. Germline V CDR1 and CDR2: MNHNS, SASEGT. This CDR3 has 16 residues. Here the CDR3 reads CASSGYSGVTTYEQYF. DNA of the CDR3: TGTGCCAGCAGTGGATATAGCGGAGTCACCACCTACGAGCAGTACTTC.

This chain connects TRBV7-6 to TRBJ2-2; 7 bases match TRBD2. Germline V gene lookup returns CDR1 SGHVS and CDR2 FNYEAQ. CDR3 length: 18 residues. The trim removed 1 base at V and 4 bases at J, leaving 12 bases unmatched. The DNA of the CDR3 is TGTGCCAGCAGCTTAGTGGGAATCGCGGGAGAGCGCACCGGGGAGCTGTTTTTT. Its protein product is CASSLVGIAGERTGELFF.

The chain is built from TRBV4-1 and TRBJ1-3; 8 positions agree with TRBD1. CDR1 and CDR2 (germline): MGHRA, YSYEKL. This CDR3 region has 11 residues. Trimming at V came to 6 bases and at J to 12 bases, leaving 4 bases not matched to a gene. Written as DNA, the CDR3 is TGCGCCAGCAGTCAGGGGGCTGGCATATATTTT. Translating gives CASSQGAGIYF.

The table lists this clonotype with many counts. The chain carries TRBV6-5 and TRBJ2-7; D uncertain. V shed 1 base and J shed 5 bases, with 3 bases lying between them. CDR1 and CDR2 from the germline V gene are MNHEY and SVGAGI. The CDR3 loop spans 11 amino acids. Written as DNA, the CDR3 is TGTGCCAGCAGTTACTTCCACGAGCAGTACTTC. It encodes CASSYFHEQYF.